This entry features one T cell receptor (beta chain) sequence. 13 Jbeta primers and 60 Vbeta primers were used for the PCR. Method: immunoSEQ multiplex PCR; TCRdb's copy keeps in-frame clones and lacks some. The repertoire holds 65,000 to 100,000 clones, with roughly 80% as singletons. This sample was included in a study of cytomegalovirus exposure and HLA in healthy donors. Looked up from germline, CDR1 is SGDLS and CDR2 is YYNGEE. Trimming pared 3 bases from V and 5 bases from J, leaving 11 bases between. The CDR3 contains 13 residues. The sequence was collected from a man in his forties in good health and CMV-seronegative. The material sequenced was PBMCs. The V and J genes are TRBV9 and TRBJ1-2; D is perhaps TRBD1 (5 bases). This chain's CDR3 is CASSAPGLYGYTF. In nucleotides, the CDR3 is TGTGCCAGCAGCGCACCGGGACTGTATGGCTACACCTTC.